Reported below is one T cell receptor beta chain. This clone's antigen is unknown. One base away there is no much larger clone; base qualities are not given. These data are taken from a study of shared clonotypes between healthy human individuals (dated by TCRdb to the early 2020s). Turning to the overall study: Two women and a few men aged 18 to 49 years were included in the cohort. Per donor, three plates each were used for CD4 naive and CD4 memory, two for CD8 naive, and one for CD8 memory. The study deeply sequenced blood TCR repertoires of five healthy adults to estimate repertoire size and the extent of clonotype sharing between individuals. To increase sequencing depth and limit assay-specific biases, TCR repertoire library preparation and sequencing were carried out by different laboratories using diverse techniques. Per donor, leukapheresis produced somewhere between about 0.85 and 9.5 billion PBMCs.

Trimming leaves V shorter by 7 bases and J shorter by 3 bases, with the junction holding 8 bases beyond the gene matches. The germline V gene supplies CDR1 ENHRY and CDR2 SYGVKD. From the cysteine through the phenylalanine, the CDR3 covers 14 amino acids. Here the CDR3 DNA is all that survives: 42 bases in frame from base 1. The donors were healthy, HIV-negative adults who had no recently reported acute infections or vaccinations. Every donor was a Caucasian adult living in Nashville, Tennessee, USA. CD4+ T cells were enriched by magnetic negative selection, after which naive cells were positively selected on CD45RA and the negative fraction was taken as the memory subset. After blood collection by leukapheresis, PBMCs were isolated using Ficoll-Histopaque density gradient centrifugation and then cryopreserved in the vapor phase of liquid nitrogen. Analytical flow cytometry was used to check the purity and quantity of each magnetically sorted T cell population. Each sorted fraction had its genomic DNA isolated and then quantified by UV absorbance on a Nanodrop 2000c.

Using the deep immunoSEQ assay, multiplex PCR amplified TCR CDR3 regions from genomic DNA. For each cell subset, the extracted genomic DNA was distributed evenly across all wells of several immunoSEQ 96-well plates, and each plate served as one replicate. For sorted subsets, approximately 0.2 ug of genomic DNA, equivalent to 25,000 to 35,000 T cell genomes, went into each replicate PCR. Purified libraries were measured with a Qubit 3.0 fluorometer, size-checked on a Bioanalyzer 2100, and measured again with the KAPA Library Quantification kit. Each immunoSEQ 96-well plate was sequenced on its own single-read 150-cycle Illumina NextSeq 550 flow cell. Concerning the study's data processing: Because only junctional sequences without quality scores were contained in the immunoSEQ output, filtering matching that applied to full-length reads could not be performed. To assign V/J genes and CDR3, sequences were annotated using PyIR, a Python wrapper for IgBLAST v1.9, with IMGT germline references. Reads were removed for weak V/J assignments (E-value above 1e-6), missing CDR3, stop codons, out-of-frame junctions, or ambiguous translated residues. V3J clonotypes were defined as sequences sharing an identical inferred V gene, J gene, and CDR3 amino acid sequence. The percentage overlap between two repertoires was calculated by dividing the number of shared unique clonotypes by the size of the smaller repertoire. Richness of each repertoire was evaluated using RTK rarefaction, the Chao1 estimator, and Recon v2.1 estimates of unobserved clonotypes. For all TCRbeta clonotypes obtained by the gDNA method from a few donors, generation probabilities were computed with OLGA. Held by TCRdb, this immuneACCESS table contains in-frame sequences only and omits some clones. Under half of the omission traces to an unresolved V gene where checked; the cause of the rest is unknown. That table supplies the V and J calls and clone size; D and trimming were determined from the DNA. This sample has fewer than 1.8 million clones in its table, and roughly 98.5% of those were observed once. 0.36% of the sample rests with the top ten.

The full study reports these points: Sampling was restricted to blood, and TCR repertoires in tissue are likely to differ from TCR repertoires in blood. Estimated clonotype richness was generally larger for naive than for memory subsets. Compared with non-shared clonotypes, clonotypes shared by all four sorted-subset donors had higher generation probabilities. Rarefaction of sorted-subset datasets indicated incomplete sequencing despite the large sequencing depth. Because the study included only a small number of donors, the genetic and exposure-history diversity represented was limited. When a handful of donors were compared, the shared fraction of clonotypes was about 5% for naive CD4, more than 3% for naive CD8, about 2.5% for memory CD4, and 0.35% to 0.4% for memory CD8. Pairwise subsampling indicated that sequencing depth was expected to affect the degree of clonotype sharing among donors.

Source material: naive CD4+ T cells sorted from blood. The label giving this sample's cell subset or site can be read as: CD45RA+ positively selected. The V gene is TRBV10-3 and the J gene is TRBJ2-7; 8 nucleotides in the junction match TRBD1. This clonotype was sampled from a young man in good health. The CDR3 reads CAITKTGDLYEQYF. The DNA reads TGTGCCATCACTAAGACAGGGGATCTCTACGAGCAGTACTTC.